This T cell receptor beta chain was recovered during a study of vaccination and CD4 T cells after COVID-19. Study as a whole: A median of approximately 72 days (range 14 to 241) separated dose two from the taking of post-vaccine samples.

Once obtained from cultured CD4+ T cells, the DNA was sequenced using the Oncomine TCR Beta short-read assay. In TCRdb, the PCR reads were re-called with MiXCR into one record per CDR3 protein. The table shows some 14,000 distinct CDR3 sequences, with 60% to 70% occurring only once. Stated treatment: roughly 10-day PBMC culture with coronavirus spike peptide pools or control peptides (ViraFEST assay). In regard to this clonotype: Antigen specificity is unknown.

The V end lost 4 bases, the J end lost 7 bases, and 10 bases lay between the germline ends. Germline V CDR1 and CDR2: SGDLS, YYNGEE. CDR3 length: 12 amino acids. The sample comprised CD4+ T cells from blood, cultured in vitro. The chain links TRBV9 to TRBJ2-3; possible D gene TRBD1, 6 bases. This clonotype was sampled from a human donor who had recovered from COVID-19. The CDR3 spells CASSSRGYTQYF. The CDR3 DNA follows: TGTGCCAGCAGCTCTAGGGGGTATACGCAGTATTTT.